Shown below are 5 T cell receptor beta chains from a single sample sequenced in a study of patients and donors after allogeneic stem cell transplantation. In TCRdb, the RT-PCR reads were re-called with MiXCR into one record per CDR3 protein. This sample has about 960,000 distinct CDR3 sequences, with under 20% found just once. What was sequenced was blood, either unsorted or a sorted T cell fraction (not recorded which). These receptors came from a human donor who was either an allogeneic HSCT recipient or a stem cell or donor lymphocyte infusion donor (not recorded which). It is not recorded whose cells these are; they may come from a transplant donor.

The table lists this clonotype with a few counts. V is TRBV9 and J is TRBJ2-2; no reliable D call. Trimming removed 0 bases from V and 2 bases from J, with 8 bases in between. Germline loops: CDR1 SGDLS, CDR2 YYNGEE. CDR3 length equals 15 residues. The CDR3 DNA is TGTGCCAGCAGCGTAGATAGCCCCAACACCGGGGAGCTGTTTTTT. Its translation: CASSVDSPNTGELFF.

The CDR3 region is CSAPTGVGNQPQHF. DNA of the CDR3: TGCAGTGCTCCGACTGGGGTTGGCAATCAGCCCCAGCATTTT. The chain uses TRBV20-1 and TRBJ1-5; no clear D gene. The CDR3 length is 14 residues. Germline V gene data show CDR1 as DFQATT and CDR2 as SNEGSKA (reference sequence). Trimming removed 5 bases at V and 2 bases at J, with 13 bases between.

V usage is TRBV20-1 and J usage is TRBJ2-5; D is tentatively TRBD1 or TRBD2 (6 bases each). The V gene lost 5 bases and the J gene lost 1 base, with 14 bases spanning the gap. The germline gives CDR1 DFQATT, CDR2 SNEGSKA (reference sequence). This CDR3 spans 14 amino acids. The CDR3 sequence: CSAGGPLRQETQYF. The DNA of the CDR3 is TGCAGTGCTGGGGGGCCCTTACGCCAAGAGACCCAGTACTTC.

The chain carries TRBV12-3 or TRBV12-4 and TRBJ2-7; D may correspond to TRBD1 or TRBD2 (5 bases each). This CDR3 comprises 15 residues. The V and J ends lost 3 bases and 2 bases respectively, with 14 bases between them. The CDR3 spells CASSLGDGFPYEQYF. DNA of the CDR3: TGTGCCAGCAGTTTGGGGGACGGTTTTCCCTACGAGCAGTACTTC.

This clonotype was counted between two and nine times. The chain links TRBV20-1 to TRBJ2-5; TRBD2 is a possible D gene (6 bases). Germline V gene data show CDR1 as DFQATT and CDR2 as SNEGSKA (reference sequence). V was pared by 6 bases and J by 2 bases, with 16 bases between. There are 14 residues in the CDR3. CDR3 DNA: TGCAGTGCAGAGCCTGGGACTCAACAAGAGACCCAGTACTTC. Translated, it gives CSAEPGTQQETQYF.